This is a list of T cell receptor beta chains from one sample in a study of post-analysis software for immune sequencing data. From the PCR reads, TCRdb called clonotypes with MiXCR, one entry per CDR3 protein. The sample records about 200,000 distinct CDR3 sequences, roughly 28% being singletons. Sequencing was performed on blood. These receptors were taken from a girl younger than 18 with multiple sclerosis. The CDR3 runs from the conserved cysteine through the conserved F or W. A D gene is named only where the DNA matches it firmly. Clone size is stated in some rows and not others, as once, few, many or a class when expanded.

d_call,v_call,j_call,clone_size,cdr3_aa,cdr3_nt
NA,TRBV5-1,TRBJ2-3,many,CATGLGTDTQYF,TGCGCCACCGGCCTTGGCACAGATACGCAGTATTTT
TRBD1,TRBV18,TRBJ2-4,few,CVSSPDRGTNIQYF,TGTGTCAGCTCCCCGGACAGGGGAACGAACATTCAGTACTTC
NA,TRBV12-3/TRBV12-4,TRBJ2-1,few,CASSLAETYNEQFF,TGTGCCAGCAGTTTGGCAGAAACCTACAATGAGCAGTTCTTC
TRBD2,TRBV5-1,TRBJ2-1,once,CASSSQKVAGSSCNEQFF,TGCGCCAGCAGCTCCCAGAAAGTAGCGGGTAGCTCCTGCAATGAGCAGTTCTTC
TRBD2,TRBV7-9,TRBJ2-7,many,CASSESGAGYEQYF,TGTGCCAGCAGCGAGAGCGGGGCAGGCTACGAGCAGTACTTC
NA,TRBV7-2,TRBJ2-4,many,CASLGGKNIQYF,TGTGCCAGCTTGGGGGGAAAAAACATTCAGTACTTC
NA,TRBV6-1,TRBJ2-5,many,CASSTGNLPTGGETQYF,TGTGCCAGCAGTACGGGTAACCTCCCCACCGGAGGAGAGACCCAGTACTTC
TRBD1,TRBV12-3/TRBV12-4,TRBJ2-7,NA,CASSFAGTAYEQYF,TGTGCCAGCAGTTTTGCCGGGACAGCTTACGAGCAGTACTTC
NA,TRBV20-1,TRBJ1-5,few,CSARDPQAGGNQPQHF,TGCAGTGCTAGAGATCCCCAGGCGGGGGGGAATCAGCCCCAGCATTTT
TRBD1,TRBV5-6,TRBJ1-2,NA,CASRIAGTGHGYTF,TGTGCCAGCAGAATTGCCGGGACAGGGCATGGCTACACCTTC
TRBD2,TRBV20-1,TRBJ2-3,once,CSAVDLAGGQDTQYF,TGCAGTGCTGTCGACCTAGCGGGGGGGCAAGATACGCAGTATTTT
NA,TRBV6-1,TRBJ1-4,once,CASRRQTISTNEKLVF,TGTGCCAGCAGGAGACAGACTATATCAACTAATGAAAAACTGGTTTTT
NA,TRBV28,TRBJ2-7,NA,CASSLNPGVAYEQYF,TGTGCCAGCAGCTTAAATCCAGGAGTTGCCTACGAGCAGTACTTC
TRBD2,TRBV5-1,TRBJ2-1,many,CASSLAPQGLAGDKQFF,TGCGCCAGCAGCTTGGCCCCCCAGGGACTAGCGGGAGACAAGCAGTTCTTC
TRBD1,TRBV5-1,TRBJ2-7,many,CASSSRDRGRYEQYF,TGCGCCAGCAGCTCACGGGACAGGGGTCGCTACGAGCAGTACTTC
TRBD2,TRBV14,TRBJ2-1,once,CASSRKRGGLVEQFF,TGTGCCAGCAGCCGGAAGCGGGGGGGCCTGGTTGAGCAGTTCTTC
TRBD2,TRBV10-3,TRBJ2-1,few,CAINSGGTGYNEQFF,TGTGCCATCAATTCGGGGGGGACTGGCTACAATGAGCAGTTCTTC
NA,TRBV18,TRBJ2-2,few,CASSTRTLDTGELFF,TGTGCCAGCTCAACGAGGACCCTGGACACCGGGGAGCTGTTTTTT